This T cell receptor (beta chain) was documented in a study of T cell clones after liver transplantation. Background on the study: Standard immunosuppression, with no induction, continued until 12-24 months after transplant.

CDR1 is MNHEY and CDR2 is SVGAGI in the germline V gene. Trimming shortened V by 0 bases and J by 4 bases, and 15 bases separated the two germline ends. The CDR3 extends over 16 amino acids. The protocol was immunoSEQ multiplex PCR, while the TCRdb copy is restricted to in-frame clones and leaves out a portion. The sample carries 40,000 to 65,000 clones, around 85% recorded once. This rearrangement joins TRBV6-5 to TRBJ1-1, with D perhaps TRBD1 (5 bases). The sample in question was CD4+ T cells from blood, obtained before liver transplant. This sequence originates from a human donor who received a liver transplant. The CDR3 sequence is CASSYSFSRAGTEAFF. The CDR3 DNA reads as TGTGCCAGCAGTTACTCTTTCTCCAGGGCGGGCACTGAAGCTTTCTTT.